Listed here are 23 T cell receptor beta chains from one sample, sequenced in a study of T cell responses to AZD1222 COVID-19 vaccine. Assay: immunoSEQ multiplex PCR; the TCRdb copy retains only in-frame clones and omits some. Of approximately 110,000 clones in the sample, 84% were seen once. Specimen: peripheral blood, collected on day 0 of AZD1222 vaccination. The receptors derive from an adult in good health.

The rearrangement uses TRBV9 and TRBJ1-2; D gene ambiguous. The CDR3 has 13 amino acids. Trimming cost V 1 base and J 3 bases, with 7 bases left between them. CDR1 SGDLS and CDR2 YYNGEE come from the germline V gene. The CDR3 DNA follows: TGTGCCAGCAGCGTACTCAGCCACTATGGCTACACCTTC. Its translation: CASSVLSHYGYTF.

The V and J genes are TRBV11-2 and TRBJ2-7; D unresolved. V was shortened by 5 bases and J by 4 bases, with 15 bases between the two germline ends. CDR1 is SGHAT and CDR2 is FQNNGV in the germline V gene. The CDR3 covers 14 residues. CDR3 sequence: CASSLDPDGYEQYF. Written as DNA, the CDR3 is TGTGCCAGCAGCCTCGACCCGGACGGGTACGAGCAGTACTTC. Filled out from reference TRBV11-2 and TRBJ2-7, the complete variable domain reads EAGVAQSPRYKIIEKRQSVAFWCNPISGHATLYWYQQILGQGPKLLIQFQNNGVVDDSQLPKDRFSAERLKGVDSTLKIQPAKLEDSAVYLCASSLDPDGYEQYFGPGTRLTVT.

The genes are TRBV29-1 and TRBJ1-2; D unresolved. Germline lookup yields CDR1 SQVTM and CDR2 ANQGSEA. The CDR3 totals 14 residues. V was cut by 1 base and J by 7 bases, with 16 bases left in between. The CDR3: CSVEAFSAGSGYTF. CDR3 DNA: TGCAGCGTTGAAGCGTTCAGTGCTGGGTCTGGCTACACCTTC.

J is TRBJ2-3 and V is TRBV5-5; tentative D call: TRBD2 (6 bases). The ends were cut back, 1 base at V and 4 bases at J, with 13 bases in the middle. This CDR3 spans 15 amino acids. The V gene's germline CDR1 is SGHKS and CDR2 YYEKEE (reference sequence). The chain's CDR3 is CASSLTGDRSDTQYF. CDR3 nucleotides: TGTGCCAGCAGCTTGACGGGGGATCGCTCAGATACGCAGTATTTT.

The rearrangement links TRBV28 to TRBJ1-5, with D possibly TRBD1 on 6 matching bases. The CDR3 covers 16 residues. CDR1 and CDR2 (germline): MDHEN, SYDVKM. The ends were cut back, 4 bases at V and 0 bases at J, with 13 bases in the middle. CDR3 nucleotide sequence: TGTGCCAGCAGTTCCCCAAAGACAGGTAGCAATCAGCCCCAGCATTTT. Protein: CASSSPKTGSNQPQHF. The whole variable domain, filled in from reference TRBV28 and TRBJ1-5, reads DVKVTQSSRYLVKRTGEKVFLECVQDMDHENMFWYRQDPGLGLRLIYFSYDVKMKEKGDIPEGYSVSREKKERFSLILESASTNQTSMYLCASSSPKTGSNQPQHFGDGTRLSIL.

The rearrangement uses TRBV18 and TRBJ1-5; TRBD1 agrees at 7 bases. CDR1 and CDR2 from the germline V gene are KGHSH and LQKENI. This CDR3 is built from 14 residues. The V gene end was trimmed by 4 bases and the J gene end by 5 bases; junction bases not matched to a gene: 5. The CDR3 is CASSLGTAYQPQHF. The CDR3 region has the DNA TGTGCCAGCTCACTCGGGACAGCGTATCAGCCCCAGCATTTT. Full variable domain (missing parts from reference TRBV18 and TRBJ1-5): NAGVMQNPRHLVRRRGQEARLRCSPMKGHSHVYWYRQLPEEGLKFMVYLQKENIIDESGMPKERFSAEFPKEGPSILRIQQVVRGDSAAYFCASSLGTAYQPQHFGDGTRLSIL.

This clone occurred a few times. Written as DNA, the CDR3 is TGTGCCAGCGGCCGGGGGGTAACCCCTGAAGCTTTCTTT. It specifies CASGRGVTPEAFF. V is TRBV6-5 and J is TRBJ1-1; D might be TRBD1 (5 bases). The CDR3 has 13 residues. Germline values: CDR1 MNHEY, CDR2 SVGAGI. Deletions cut 8 bases from V and 6 bases from J, with 16 bases between.

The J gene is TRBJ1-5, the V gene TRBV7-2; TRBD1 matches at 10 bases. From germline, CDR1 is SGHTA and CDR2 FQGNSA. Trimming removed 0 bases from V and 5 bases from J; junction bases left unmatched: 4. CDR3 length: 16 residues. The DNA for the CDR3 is TGTGCCAGCAGCTTAGCTTTGGACAGGGGGGATCAGCCCCAGCATTTT. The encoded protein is CASSLALDRGDQPQHF.

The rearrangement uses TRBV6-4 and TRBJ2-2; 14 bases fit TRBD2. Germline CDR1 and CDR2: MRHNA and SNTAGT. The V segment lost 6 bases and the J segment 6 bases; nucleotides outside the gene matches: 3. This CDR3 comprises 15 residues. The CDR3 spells CASRGTSGGAGELFF. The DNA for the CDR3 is TGTGCCAGCAGAGGGACTAGCGGGGGTGCCGGGGAGCTGTTTTTT.

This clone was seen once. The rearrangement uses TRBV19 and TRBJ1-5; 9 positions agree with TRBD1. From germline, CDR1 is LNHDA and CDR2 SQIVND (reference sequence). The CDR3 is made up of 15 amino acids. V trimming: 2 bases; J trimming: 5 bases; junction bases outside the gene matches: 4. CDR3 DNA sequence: TGTGCCAGTAGTATAACAGGGGGCGTTTATCAGCCCCAGCATTTT. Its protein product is CASSITGGVYQPQHF.

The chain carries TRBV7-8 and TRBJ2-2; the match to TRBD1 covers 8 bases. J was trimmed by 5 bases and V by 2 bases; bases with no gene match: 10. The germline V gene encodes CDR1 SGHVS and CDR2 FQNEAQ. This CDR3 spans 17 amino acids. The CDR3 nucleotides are TGTGCCAGCAGCTTACCTCGGACAGGGAGGATTACCGGGGAGCTGTTTTTT. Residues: CASSLPRTGRITGELFF.

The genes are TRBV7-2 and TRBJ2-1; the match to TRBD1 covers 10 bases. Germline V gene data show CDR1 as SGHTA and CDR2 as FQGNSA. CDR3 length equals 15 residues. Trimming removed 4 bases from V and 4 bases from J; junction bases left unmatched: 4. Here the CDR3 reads CASSSGQGKYNEQFF. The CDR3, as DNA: TGTGCCAGCAGCTCGGGACAGGGGAAATACAATGAGCAGTTCTTC.

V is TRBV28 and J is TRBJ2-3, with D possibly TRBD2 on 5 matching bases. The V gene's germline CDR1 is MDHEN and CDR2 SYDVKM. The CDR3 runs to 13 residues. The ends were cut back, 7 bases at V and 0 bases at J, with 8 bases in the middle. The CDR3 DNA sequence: TGTGCCAGCACGAGGGCTAGCACAGATACGCAGTATTTT. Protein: CASTRASTDTQYF.

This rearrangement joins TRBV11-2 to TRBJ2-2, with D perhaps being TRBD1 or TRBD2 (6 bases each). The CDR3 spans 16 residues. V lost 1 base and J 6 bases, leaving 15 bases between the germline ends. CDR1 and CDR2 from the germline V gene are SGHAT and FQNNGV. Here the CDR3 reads CASSLGSAGDSGELFF. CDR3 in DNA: TGTGCCAGCAGCTTAGGCTCGGCAGGGGACTCCGGGGAGCTGTTTTTT.

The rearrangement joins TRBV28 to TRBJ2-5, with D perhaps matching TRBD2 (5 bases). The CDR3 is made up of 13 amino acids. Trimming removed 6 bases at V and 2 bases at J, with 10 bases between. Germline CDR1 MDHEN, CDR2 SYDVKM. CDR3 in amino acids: CASSTLVQETQYF. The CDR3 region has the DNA TGTGCCAGCAGCACACTAGTGCAAGAGACCCAGTACTTC.

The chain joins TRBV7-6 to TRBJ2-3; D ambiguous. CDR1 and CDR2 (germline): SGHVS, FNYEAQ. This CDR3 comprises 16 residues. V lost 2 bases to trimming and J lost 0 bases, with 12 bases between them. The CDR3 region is CASSLTHGTSTDTQYF. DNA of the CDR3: TGTGCCAGCAGCTTAACCCATGGCACTAGCACAGATACGCAGTATTTT.

The CDR3 loop reads CASSPDGQPKSYGYTF. As DNA, the CDR3 is TGCGCCAGCAGCCCGGATGGACAGCCTAAATCCTATGGCTACACCTTC. The chain links TRBV5-1 to TRBJ1-2, with D tentatively TRBD1 (6 bases). With 4 bases removed from V and 4 bases from J, the gap between germline ends came to 20 bases. The germline V gene has CDR1 SGHRS and CDR2 YFSETQ. The CDR3 consists of 16 residues.

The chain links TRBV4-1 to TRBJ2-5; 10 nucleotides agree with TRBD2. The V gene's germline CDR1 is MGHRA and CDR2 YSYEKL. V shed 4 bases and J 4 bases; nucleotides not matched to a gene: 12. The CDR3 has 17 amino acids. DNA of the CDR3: TGCGCCAGCAGCCCCCCATCGGGGAGCGGGAGGGCAGAGACCCAGTACTTC. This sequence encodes CASSPPSGSGRAETQYF.

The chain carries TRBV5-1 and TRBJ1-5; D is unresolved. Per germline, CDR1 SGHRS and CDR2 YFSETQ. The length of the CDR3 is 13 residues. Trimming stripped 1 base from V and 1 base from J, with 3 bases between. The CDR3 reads CASSLQSNQPQHF. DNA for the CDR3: TGCGCCAGCAGCTTGCAGAGCAATCAGCCCCAGCATTTT. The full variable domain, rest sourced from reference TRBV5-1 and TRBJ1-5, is KAGVTQTPRYLIKTRGQQVTLSCSPISGHRSVSWYQQTPGQGLQFLFEYFSETQRNKGNFPGRFSGRQFSNSRSEMNVSTLELGDSALYLCASSLQSNQPQHFGDGTRLSIL.

The CDR3 nucleotides read TGTGCCAGCTCACCAGGGCAGGTCACCGGGGAGCTGTTTTTT. This translates into CASSPGQVTGELFF. This chain links TRBV18 with TRBJ2-2, with unresolved D. Per germline, CDR1 KGHSH and CDR2 LQKENI. The CDR3 extends over 14 amino acids. V lost 2 bases, J lost 4 bases, and 8 bases lay in between. The full variable domain, completed using reference TRBV18 and TRBJ2-2, is NAGVMQNPRHLVRRRGQEARLRCSPMKGHSHVYWYRQLPEEGLKFMVYLQKENIIDESGMPKERFSAEFPKEGPSILRIQQVVRGDSAAYFCASSPGQVTGELFFGEGSRLTVL.

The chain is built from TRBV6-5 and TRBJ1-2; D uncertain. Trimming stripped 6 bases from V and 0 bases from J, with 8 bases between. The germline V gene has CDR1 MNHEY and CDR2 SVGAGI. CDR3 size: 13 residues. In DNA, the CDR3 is TGTGCCAGCAGACCTACAGCTAACTATGGCTACACCTTC. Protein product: CASRPTANYGYTF.

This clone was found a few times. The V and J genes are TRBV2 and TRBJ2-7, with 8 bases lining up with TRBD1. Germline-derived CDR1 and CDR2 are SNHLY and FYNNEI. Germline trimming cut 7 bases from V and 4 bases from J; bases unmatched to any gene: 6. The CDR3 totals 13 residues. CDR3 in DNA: TGTGCCAGCAAAGGGACAGGCGGGTACGAGCAGTACTTC. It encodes CASKGTGGYEQYF.

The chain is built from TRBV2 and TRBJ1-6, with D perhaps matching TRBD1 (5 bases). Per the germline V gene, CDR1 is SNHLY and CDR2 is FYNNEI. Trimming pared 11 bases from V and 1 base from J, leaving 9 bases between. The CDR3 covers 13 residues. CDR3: CASRASYNSPLHF. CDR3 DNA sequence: TGTGCCTCCAGGGCATCCTATAATTCACCCCTCCACTTT.